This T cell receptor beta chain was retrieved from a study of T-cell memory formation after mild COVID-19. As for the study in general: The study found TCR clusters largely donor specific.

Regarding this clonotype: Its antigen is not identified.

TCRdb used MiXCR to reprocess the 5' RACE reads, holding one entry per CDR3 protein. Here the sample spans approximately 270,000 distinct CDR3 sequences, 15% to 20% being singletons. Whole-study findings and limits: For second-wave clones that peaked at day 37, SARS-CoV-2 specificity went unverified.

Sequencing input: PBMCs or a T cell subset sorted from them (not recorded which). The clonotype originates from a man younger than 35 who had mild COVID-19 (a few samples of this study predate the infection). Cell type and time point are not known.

CDR3 sequence (DNA): TGTGCCAGCAGCTTTTCTTCCGGGCAAGAGACCCAGTACTTC. Its translation is CASSFSSGQETQYF. The V and J genes are TRBV7-9 and TRBJ2-5; D is unclear. The CDR3 has 14 amino acids. V lost 3 bases and J 2 bases, leaving 10 bases between the germline ends. Germline loops: CDR1 SEHNR, CDR2 FQNEAQ (reference sequence).